The T cell receptor (beta chain) described here comes from a study of shared clonotypes between healthy human individuals. Germline CDR1 SGHDT, CDR2 YYEEEE. The CDR3 has 13 amino acids. Germline trimming cut 6 bases from V and 7 bases from J; bases unmatched to any gene: 8. The table came from immunoSEQ multiplex PCR; TCRdb's copy has only in-frame clones and leaves some out. Of about 2.1 million clones detected, 80% to 95% appear once; the ten largest clones hold approximately 1.7%. Naive CD8 cells were CD45RO-negative, positively selected for CCR7, excluding terminally differentiated effector memory CD45RA+ cells. Adults of Caucasian background living in Nashville, Tennessee made up all donors. This clone has a single count. Antigen specificity is unknown. Study results and caveats: Larger estimated richness was generally recorded for naive subsets relative to memory subsets. Rarefaction curves obtained for sorted subsets showed sequencing incomplete despite large depth.

This sequence joins TRBV5-6 and TRBJ1-2; 8 bases map to TRBD1. The sequenced sample was naive CD8+ T cells from PBMCs. This receptor was identified in a young man in good health. Some clones in this sample may be carry-over from other donors' samples. This chain's CDR3 is CASTQDREGGYTF. The CDR3 coding sequence is TGTGCCAGCACCCAGGACAGGGAAGGTGGCTACACCTTC.